What follows are 16 T cell receptor beta chains derived from one specimen sequenced in a study of human T cells and chemical hapten exposure. MiXCR was run by TCRdb on the RACE reads, yielding one entry per CDR3 protein. The data contain about 71,000 distinct CDR3 sequences, roughly 9.8% of them singletons. The sample's time point: patch test 1, 2 weeks after DPC sensitization. Described treatment: therapeutic diphenylcyclopropenone sensitization with weekly scalp DPC. This sample comprised whole blood, obtained in connection with sensitization to the hapten diphenylcyclopropenone (DPC). These receptors came from a woman between 35 and 50 years old with alopecia areata. Some clones in this sample may be carry-over from other donors' samples.

This clonotype occurred many times. CDR3 region: CASRNLTSRPFEQYF. DNA of the CDR3: TGTGCCAGCAGAAACCTGACAAGCAGGCCTTTCGAGCAGTACTTC. The chain combines TRBV27 with TRBJ2-7; D remains ambiguous. The germline V gene has CDR1 MNHEY and CDR2 SMNVEV (reference sequence). The CDR3 is made up of 15 amino acids. V shed 6 bases and J shed 6 bases, with 21 bases lying between them.

This clonotype has ten or more counts. This chain uses TRBV7-9 with TRBJ2-7, with 9 positions matching TRBD1. Germline V gene data show CDR1 as SEHNR and CDR2 as FQNEAQ (reference sequence). The CDR3 runs 17 residues. V shed 9 bases, J shed 2 bases, and the junction held 17 bases outside the gene matches. CDR3 sequence reads: CARRSEPTGTGTYEQYF. The CDR3 DNA reads as TGTGCCAGACGGTCCGAGCCAACCGGGACAGGGACCTACGAGCAGTACTTC.

This clonotype occurred many times. This chain links TRBV5-4 with TRBJ2-7, with 8 bases lining up with TRBD1. This CDR3 comprises 14 residues. Trimming removed 1 base from V and 3 bases from J; junction bases left unmatched: 3. CDR1 is SGHNT and CDR2 is YYREEE in the germline V gene (reference sequence). In nucleotides, the CDR3 is TGTGCCAGCAGCTTGCGACAGGGGAACTACGAGCAGTACTTC. It codes for CASSLRQGNYEQYF.

The V and J genes are TRBV12-3 or TRBV12-4 and TRBJ1-6; D is undetermined. V was trimmed by 5 bases and J by 9 bases, leaving 20 bases between them. This CDR3 has 16 amino acids. CDR3 in DNA: TGTGCCAGCAGTGACTCGCGCCTTACAGTCCCTTCACCCCTCCACTTT. Amino acid sequence: CASSDSRLTVPSPLHF.

This clonotype was counted ten times or more. This chain uses TRBV10-2 with TRBJ1-1; TRBD1 matches at 8 bases. Germline assignment: CDR1 WSHSY and CDR2 SAAADI. V dropped 7 bases and J dropped 1; count of bases not matched to a gene: 8. This CDR3 contains 15 residues. CDR3 coding DNA: TGCGCCAGCACCCCGGACAGGGTCAGGAACACTGAAGCTTTCTTT. Translating it yields CASTPDRVRNTEAFF.

This clonotype was seen repeatedly, ten times or more. The chain has TRBV5-1 and TRBJ2-4; TRBD1 aligns across 8 bases. V was pared by 1 base and J by 0 bases, with 3 bases of the junction left unmatched. The germline CDR1 and CDR2 sequences are SGHRS and YFSETQ. The CDR3 runs to 16 residues. The CDR3 spells CASSLTGGLAKNIQYF. In DNA, the CDR3 is TGCGCCAGCAGCTTGACAGGGGGTTTAGCCAAAAACATTCAGTACTTC.

Many counts were recorded for this clonotype. The rearrangement joins TRBV6-5 to TRBJ1-2; D is unresolved. With 6 bases removed from V and 0 bases from J, the gap between germline ends came to 8 bases. The CDR3 is made up of 13 amino acids. CDR1 and CDR2 from the germline V gene are MNHEY and SVGAGI. The CDR3 here is CASRAPSNYGYTF. The CDR3 DNA is TGTGCCAGCAGAGCCCCCTCTAACTATGGCTACACCTTC.

V usage is TRBV18 and J usage is TRBJ2-6; D is ambiguous. V was clipped by 3 bases and J by 0 bases, with 15 bases between them. Germline V gene sequence: CDR1 KGHSH, CDR2 LQKENI. The CDR3 totals 18 residues. CDR3 DNA sequence: TGTGCCAGCTCACCCCGAGGCAGTAACAACTCTGGGGCCAACGTCCTGACTTTC. Its translation: CASSPRGSNNSGANVLTF.

This clonotype showed up just a few times. The chain is built from TRBV12-3 or TRBV12-4 and TRBJ2-5, with 12 bases fitting TRBD2. This CDR3 comprises 14 residues. V lost 6 bases to trimming and J lost 4 bases; unmatched junction nucleotides: 3. The CDR3 DNA follows: TGTGCCAGCAGCCTGGGACTAGCGGGAGAGACCCAGTACTTC. As protein: CASSLGLAGETQYF.

This clonotype occurred many times. This chain links TRBV4-3 with TRBJ2-3, with D maybe TRBD1 (5 bases). The CDR3 runs to 15 residues. Per germline, CDR1 LGHNA and CDR2 YSLEER. Trimming pared 1 base from V and 2 bases from J, leaving 10 bases between. CDR3 residues: CASSQGLRDTDTQYF. The CDR3 DNA reads TGCGCCAGCAGCCAAGGTCTCAGGGACACAGATACGCAGTATTTT.

The rearrangement links TRBV27 to TRBJ1-5; D remains unclear. Looked up from germline, CDR1 is MNHEY and CDR2 is SMNVEV (reference sequence). This CDR3 is 16 amino acids long. The V and J ends lost 2 bases and 0 bases respectively, with 11 bases between them. The CDR3 DNA reads TGTGCCAGCAGTTTACTTCCACCCTTTAGCAATCAGCCCCAGCATTTT. This codes for CASSLLPPFSNQPQHF.

This clonotype has only a few counts. The CDR3 sequence: CASSLASAARTYEQYF. The CDR3, as DNA: TGCGCCAGCAGCTTGGCCTCCGCAGCCCGAACCTACGAGCAGTACTTC. The chain couples TRBV5-1 to TRBJ2-7; D unresolved. Germline-derived CDR1 and CDR2 are SGHRS and YFSETQ. The CDR3 runs 16 residues. V lost 0 bases and J 2 bases, leaving 15 bases between the germline ends.

Many counts were recorded for this clonotype. J is TRBJ1-1 and V is TRBV7-9; D uncertain. This CDR3 comprises 15 residues. Trimming pared 4 bases from V and 0 bases from J, leaving 12 bases between. Germline V gene sequence: CDR1 SEHNR, CDR2 FQNEAQ (reference sequence). CDR3 DNA sequence: TGTGCCAGCAGCTCGGCAGGCTACTTGAACACTGAAGCTTTCTTT. Translation gives CASSSAGYLNTEAFF.

This clonotype came up many times. CDR3 sequence: CASRSEKNTEAFF. The CDR3 nucleotides are TGTGCCAGCAGGTCAGAGAAGAACACTGAAGCTTTCTTT. The J gene is TRBJ1-1, the V gene TRBV2; D call uncertain. This CDR3 is built from 13 residues. Germline V lookup: CDR1 SNHLY, CDR2 FYNNEI. V shed 6 bases and J shed 1 base, with 9 bases lying between them.

The chain is built from TRBV9 and TRBJ2-1; 7 bases are a match to TRBD1. V shed 1 base and J 0 bases; nucleotides not matched to a gene: 4. The CDR3 is 16 residues long. Germline assignment: CDR1 SGDLS and CDR2 YYNGEE. CDR3 bases: TGTGCCAGCAGCGTATCCGGGACAGTCTCCTACAATGAGCAGTTCTTC. Protein: CASSVSGTVSYNEQFF.

Only one count was recorded for this clonotype. The chain uses TRBV6-6 and TRBJ1-2; 8 nucleotides align to TRBD1. Germline V gene sequence: CDR1 MNHNY, CDR2 SVGAGI (reference sequence). V shed 7 bases, J shed 5 bases, and the junction held 15 bases outside the gene matches. The CDR3 runs to 16 residues. The CDR3 is CASTRLDRESLYGYTF. CDR3 bases: TGTGCCAGCACCCGACTGGACAGGGAAAGCCTTTATGGCTACACCTTC.